The clone carrying this T cell receptor beta chain was observed once. Its antigen is unidentified. This sample stems from a study of T cell responses to AZD1222 COVID-19 vaccine. Produced via immunoSEQ multiplex PCR; TCRdb's table is partial and in-frame only. The table has about 150,000 clones, 90% seen once. The CDR3 sequence is 13 residues long. Germline V gene data show CDR1 as LGHNA and CDR2 as YSLEER. V gave up 3 bases and J gave up 9 bases, with 12 bases separating them. Broader study findings: Most donors were white British, females outnumbered males, and clonal diversity was possibly underestimated.

The TCR originated in an adult in good health. This specimen was peripheral blood, taken on day 0 of AZD1222 vaccination. The chain employs TRBV4-3 and TRBJ1-5, with D possibly TRBD1 on 6 matching bases. In DNA, the CDR3 is TGCGCCAGCAGCCACGGTAGGGGGGGGCCCCAGCATTTT. This gives the protein CASSHGRGGPQHF.